Shown below are 20 T cell receptor beta chains from a single sample sequenced in a study of shared T cell receptors in the human thymus (dated by TCRdb to the early 2020s). Library preparation used the immunoSEQ multiplex PCR assay. TCRdb stores this immuneACCESS table with in-frame sequences only. Part of the clones is absent; in the studies checked, under half of the shortfall reflects unresolved V genes, and no reason is known for the rest. The sample includes some 720,000 clones, with roughly 90% observed a single time. The leading ten clones occupy about 0.01% of the sample. The sample also formed part of further work on human thymus T cells.

The sequenced sample consisted of thymocytes. These receptors all stem from a boy under two years old with a congenital heart defect. Donor details come from another sample of the same person, matched by shared clones.

This chain uses TRBV29-1 with TRBJ2-7, with 7 bases that match TRBD1. Trimming took 6 bases from V and 2 from J; bases not matched to a gene: 4. The germline gives CDR1 SQVTM, CDR2 ANQGSEA. The CDR3 extends over 12 amino acids. As DNA, the CDR3 is TGCAGCGTCCGGACAGGTCCCTACGAGCAGTACTTC. This encodes CSVRTGPYEQYF.

J is TRBJ2-4 and V is TRBV18; a possible D gene is TRBD2 (6 bases). The CDR3 consists of 20 residues. Germline values: CDR1 KGHSH, CDR2 LQKENI. V lost 1 base to trimming and J lost 0 bases, with 22 bases between them. The CDR3 here is CASSPLTSGDEMLAKNIQYF. DNA of the CDR3: TGTGCCAGCTCACCACTGACGTCGGGAGACGAAATGCTAGCCAAAAACATTCAGTACTTC.

The chain recombines TRBV28 with TRBJ2-7; TRBD1 is a possible D gene (6 bases). Germline CDR1 reads MDHEN; CDR2 reads SYDVKM. Trimming pared 6 bases from V and 2 bases from J, leaving 14 bases between. The CDR3 extends over 14 amino acids. CDR3 amino acids: CASSQRQEPYEQYF. The DNA of the CDR3 is TGTGCCAGCAGCCAGAGACAGGAACCCTACGAGCAGTACTTC.

This rearrangement joins TRBV12-5 to TRBJ2-3; the D gene is possibly TRBD1 (6 bases). Trimming cost V 0 bases and J 6 bases, with 13 bases left between them. Germline V lookup: CDR1 LGHNT, CDR2 FRNRAP. The CDR3 covers 15 residues. CDR3 nucleotides: TGTGCTAGTGGTTTGGTACTAAGTGGGGGCGATACGCAGTATTTT. Residues: CASGLVLSGGDTQYF.

The V and J genes are TRBV5-1 and TRBJ2-1, with TRBD2 matching 7 bases. V was pared by 3 bases and J by 8 bases, with 11 bases of the junction left unmatched. Looked up from germline, CDR1 is SGHRS and CDR2 is YFSETQ. This CDR3 has 15 amino acids. CDR3 protein: CASSWGGSQAYEQFF. CDR3 bases: TGCGCCAGCAGCTGGGGGGGGTCTCAGGCATATGAGCAGTTCTTC.

V and J are TRBV9 and TRBJ2-7, with 7 bases that match TRBD2. There are 14 residues in the CDR3. The V gene's germline CDR1 is SGDLS and CDR2 YYNGEE. The junction had 5 bases not matched to a gene; V was cut back by 0 bases and J by 5 bases. The CDR3 protein is CASSVAGGGNEQYF. In nucleotides, the CDR3 is TGTGCCAGCAGCGTAGCGGGAGGCGGGAACGAGCAGTACTTC. Using reference TRBV9 and TRBJ2-7 for the parts outside the CDR3, the full variable domain is DSGVTQTPKHLITATGQRVTLRCSPRSGDLSVYWYQQSLDQGLQFLIQYYNGEERAKGNILERFSAQQFPDLHSELNLSSLELGDSALYFCASSVAGGGNEQYFGPGTRLTVT.

The chain has TRBV7-3 and TRBJ2-2; 12 bases align to TRBD2. Germline trimming cut 1 base from V and 6 bases from J; bases unmatched to any gene: 6. This CDR3 is 17 amino acids long. The germline CDR1 and CDR2 sequences are SGHTA and FQGTGA. CDR3 protein: CASSLSLTSGSPGELFF. In nucleotides, the CDR3 is TGTGCCAGCAGCTTAAGCTTGACTAGCGGGAGTCCCGGGGAGCTGTTTTTT.

The chain joins TRBV29-1 to TRBJ2-7; TRBD2 aligns across 12 bases. V trimming: 5 bases; J trimming: 5 bases; junction bases outside the gene matches: 10. This CDR3 spans 15 amino acids. The germline gives CDR1 SQVTM, CDR2 ANQGSEA. CDR3 protein: CSVWVASGRAHEQYF. The CDR3 nucleotides are TGCAGCGTTTGGGTGGCTAGCGGGAGGGCGCACGAGCAGTACTTC.

The rearrangement links TRBV6-1 to TRBJ1-1; 10 nucleotides align to TRBD1. In germline, CDR1 is MNHNS, CDR2 SASEGT. J lost 4 bases, V lost 3 bases, and 8 bases had no gene match. This CDR3 comprises 16 residues. The CDR3 loop is CASSDFTDRGCTEAFF. The CDR3 nucleotides are TGTGCCAGCAGTGACTTCACGGACAGGGGGTGCACTGAAGCTTTCTTT.

The rearrangement links TRBV21-1 to TRBJ1-4; TRBD1 reflects the table's D call only, with no check against the DNA. TRBV21-1 is flagged as a pseudogene. CDR3 length equals 20 residues. CDR3 in amino acids: CASSQTEGDRGAATNEKLFF. The CDR3 DNA sequence: TGTGCCAGCAGCCAAACGGAAGGGGACAGAGGGGCCGCAACTAATGAAAAACTGTTTTTT.

CDR3 nucleotides: TGTGCCAGCAGTAGCAGGAACAGGGGCGGCTCCTACGAGCAGTACTTC. Its protein product is CASSSRNRGGSYEQYF. V usage is TRBV28 and J usage is TRBJ2-7, with 7 bases identical to TRBD1. V lost 5 bases, J lost 0 bases, and 10 bases stayed unmatched. The germline V gene has CDR1 MDHEN and CDR2 SYDVKM. The CDR3 contains 16 residues.

The chain employs TRBV28 and TRBJ2-7; 8 nucleotides match TRBD1. Looked up from germline, CDR1 is MDHEN and CDR2 is SYDVKM. The CDR3 runs 13 residues. J gave up 2 bases and V 6 bases, and 3 bases lay outside the gene matches. This CDR3 is CASSTDRAYEQYF. The CDR3 DNA follows: TGTGCCAGCAGCACGGACAGGGCCTACGAGCAGTACTTC.

J is TRBJ2-7 and V is TRBV27, with 10 bases that match TRBD2. The CDR3 length is 15 residues. The V gene end was trimmed by 4 bases and the J gene end by 5 bases; junction bases not matched to a gene: 8. Germline-derived CDR1 and CDR2 are MNHEY and SMNVEV (reference sequence). CDR3 sequence (DNA): TGTGCCAGCAGTTCCTCCACTAGCGGGAATGACGAGCAGTACTTC. It translates to CASSSSTSGNDEQYF.

This chain joins TRBV29-1 and TRBJ2-3, with D possibly TRBD1 on 6 matching bases. In germline, CDR1 is SQVTM, CDR2 ANQGSEA. The CDR3 covers 14 residues. V was clipped by 7 bases and J by 0 bases, with 14 bases between them. CDR3 amino acids: CSGGQFGSTDTQYF. CDR3 nucleotides: TGCAGCGGAGGACAGTTCGGCAGCACAGATACGCAGTATTTT.

This chain uses TRBV5-4 with TRBJ2-3; tentative D call: TRBD2 (6 bases). The CDR3 totals 16 residues. Germline CDR1 SGHNT, CDR2 YYREEE (reference sequence). V shed 3 bases and J shed 5 bases, with 19 bases lying between them. CDR3 DNA: TGTGCCAGCAGCTGGGGGAGGCGGAAGCAGAAAGATACGCAGTATTTT. It is translated as CASSWGRRKQKDTQYF.

The V gene is TRBV14, the J gene TRBJ1-4, with D unclear. Trimming left V 0 bases short and J 0 bases short, with 5 bases between. There are 15 residues in the CDR3. CDR1 and CDR2 from the germline V gene are SGHDN and FVKESK. CDR3 region: CASSQEETTNEKLFF. The CDR3 nucleotides are TGTGCCAGCAGCCAAGAAGAGACAACTAATGAAAAACTGTTTTTT.

The rearrangement links TRBV23-1 to TRBJ1-5, with D perhaps TRBD1 (5 bases). TRBV23-1 is placed among ORFs of uncertain function. This CDR3 is built from 14 residues. Trimming took off 3 bases at V and 6 bases at J, with 12 bases between the two ends. CDR3 residues: CASSQAQGSQPQHF. The CDR3 DNA sequence: TGCGCCAGCAGTCAGGCGCAGGGAAGTCAGCCCCAGCATTTT.

V usage is TRBV4-3 and J usage is TRBJ1-6, with D tentatively TRBD1 (5 bases). V was pared by 0 bases and J by 8 bases, with 17 bases between. There are 17 residues in the CDR3. Germline lookup yields CDR1 LGHNA and CDR2 YSLEER. The CDR3 DNA reads TGCGCCAGCAGCCAAGATATTTCACAGGCTAGGGATTCACCCCTCCACTTT. It translates to CASSQDISQARDSPLHF.

This chain links TRBV9 with TRBJ1-5; 10 nucleotides align to TRBD1. Germline V CDR1 and CDR2: SGDLS, YYNGEE. Trimming cost V 2 bases and J 5 bases; bases outside gene matches: 4. This CDR3 is 15 amino acids long. Written as DNA, the CDR3 is TGTGCCAGCAGCGTTAGGACAGGGGGAGATCAGCCCCAGCATTTT. Protein sequence: CASSVRTGGDQPQHF.

The chain recombines TRBV28 with TRBJ1-1; TRBD1 matches 7 bases. Germline CDR1 MDHEN, CDR2 SYDVKM. Losses at the gene ends were 10 bases for V and 4 bases for J; bases not matched to a gene: 15. This CDR3 comprises 15 residues. CDR3 loop: CATLTPTGSGTEAFF. In DNA, the CDR3 is TGTGCCACCTTGACCCCGACAGGGTCGGGCACTGAAGCTTTCTTT. Based on the CDR3 plus reference TRBV28 and TRBJ1-1, the full variable domain is DVKVTQSSRYLVKRTGEKVFLECVQDMDHENMFWYRQDPGLGLRLIYFSYDVKMKEKGDIPEGYSVSREKKERFSLILESASTNQTSMYLCATLTPTGSGTEAFFGQGTRLTVV.